This T cell receptor beta chain was retrieved from a study of T cell responses to AZD1222 COVID-19 vaccine. The protocol was immunoSEQ multiplex PCR, while the TCRdb copy is restricted to in-frame clones and leaves out a portion. The data hold around 160,000 clones, with 92% observed a single time. Notes on the study in general: Donors were largely white British and mainly female; clonal diversity was possibly underestimated. Spike-wide vaccine-associated CD4 TCRs dominated at 160-218 and 743-854. No day 14 peak samples; only post-peak repertoires were characterized. As reported, nearly half of all spike-specific TCRs target variant regions that are unmutated.

In the case of this clone: What it recognizes is unknown.

The sequence was collected from an adult who received the AZD1222 COVID-19 vaccine. Sequences were derived from peripheral blood, sampled 28 days after the second AZD1222 dose.

The CDR3 DNA is TGTGCCACCAGAGCCGGGGGGCTCAGCACTGGAAACACCATATATTTT. It translates to CATRAGGLSTGNTIYF. The chain is built from TRBV15 and TRBJ1-3; D perhaps matches TRBD1 (6 bases). This CDR3 contains 16 residues. The V end lost 6 bases, the J end lost 2 bases, and 17 bases lay between the germline ends. CDR1 and CDR2 from the germline V gene are LNHNV and YYDKDF (reference sequence).